This T cell receptor (beta chain) was recorded in a study of T cells in Graves' hyperthyroidism and ophthalmopathy. In germline, CDR1 is MGHDK, CDR2 SYGVNS. The CDR3 is made up of 14 amino acids. V dropped 5 bases and J dropped 0 bases, with 8 bases sitting between them. Absent ophthalmopathy progression within 18 months defined stable Graves' hyperthyroidism. Newly diagnosed hyperthyroidism, duration under 2 months, in patients aged 18 to 65. At least ten counts were recorded for this clonotype. What was amplified from RNA transcripts were TCR beta CDR3 regions. A set of HTBI primers served as the primers for a first-round RT-PCR of the TCR CDR3. From the multiplex PCR reads, TCRdb called clonotypes with MiXCR, one entry per CDR3 protein. The sample includes roughly 700,000 distinct CDR3 sequences, just over 35% of them seen just once.

The sequencing input was blood. The rearrangement links TRBV25-1 to TRBJ1-3; no reliable D call. The sequence was collected from a woman between 35 and 50 years old with Graves' hyperthyroidism. The DNA for the CDR3 is TGTGCCAGCAGTTCTTTGCTCTCTGGAAACACCATATATTTT. It specifies CASSSLLSGNTIYF.